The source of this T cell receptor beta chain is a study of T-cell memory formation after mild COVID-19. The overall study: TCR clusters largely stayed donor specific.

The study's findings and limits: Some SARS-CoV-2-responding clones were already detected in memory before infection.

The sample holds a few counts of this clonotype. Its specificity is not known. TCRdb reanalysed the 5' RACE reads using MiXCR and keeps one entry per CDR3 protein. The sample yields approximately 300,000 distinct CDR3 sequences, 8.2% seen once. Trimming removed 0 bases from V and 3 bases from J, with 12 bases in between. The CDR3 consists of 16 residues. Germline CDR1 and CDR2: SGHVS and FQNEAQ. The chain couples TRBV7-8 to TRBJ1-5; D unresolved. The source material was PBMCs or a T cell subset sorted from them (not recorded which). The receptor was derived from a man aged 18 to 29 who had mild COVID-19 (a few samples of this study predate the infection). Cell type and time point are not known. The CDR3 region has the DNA TGTGCCAGCAGCTTAGCGGGGTTCCGAAACAATCAGCCCCAGCATTTT. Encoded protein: CASSLAGFRNNQPQHF.